What follows is one TCR beta chain and its context. The authors ran the assay at deep level. The method was immunoSEQ multiplex PCR; TCRdb's version includes in-frame clones alone and lacks a portion of them. The data contain some 2,400,000 clones, around 95% of them singletons. V shed 0 bases and J 6 bases; nucleotides not matched to a gene: 8. Germline V CDR1 and CDR2: GTSNPN, SVGIG (reference sequence). The CDR3 is 15 amino acids. The sample originates from a study of shared clonotypes between healthy human individuals. This TCR derives from a man aged 18 to 30 in good health. The chain couples TRBV30 to TRBJ2-7, with 10 bases that match TRBD1. Sequenced input: naive CD4+ T cells sorted from blood. Subset indicated: CD45RA+ positively selected. The CDR3 region has the DNA TGTGCCTGGAGTGTTATGGGGACAGGGGTTCTCGAGCAGTACTTC. This gives the protein CAWSVMGTGVLEQYF.